Reported below is one T cell receptor (beta chain). The CDR3 contains 13 residues. V trimming: 1 base; J trimming: 7 bases; junction bases outside the gene matches: 1. The germline V gene has CDR1 SGHVS and CDR2 FNYEAQ. The data were obtained in a study of blood T cell repertoires in COVID-19. The protocol was immunoSEQ multiplex PCR, while the TCRdb copy is restricted to in-frame clones and leaves out a portion. The data show roughly 86,000 clones, with around three quarters seen just once and roughly 8.4% held by the top ten. This chain links TRBV7-6 with TRBJ2-1; 7 bases align to TRBD2. The sample comprised peripheral blood. This sequence was found in a man aged 50 to 60 who had recovered from COVID-19. The CDR3 is CASSLGGGNEQFF. CDR3 coding DNA: TGTGCCAGCAGCTTAGGGGGAGGGAATGAGCAGTTCTTC.